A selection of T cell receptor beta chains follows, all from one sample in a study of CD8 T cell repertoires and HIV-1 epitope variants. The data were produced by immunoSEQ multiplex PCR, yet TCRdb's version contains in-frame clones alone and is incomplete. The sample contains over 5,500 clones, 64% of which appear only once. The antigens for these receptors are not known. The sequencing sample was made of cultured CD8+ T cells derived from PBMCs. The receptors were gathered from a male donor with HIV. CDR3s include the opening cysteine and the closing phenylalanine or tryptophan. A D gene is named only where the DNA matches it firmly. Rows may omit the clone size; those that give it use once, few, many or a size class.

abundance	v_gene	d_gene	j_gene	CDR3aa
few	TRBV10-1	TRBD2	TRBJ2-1	CASSESLAGSYNEQFF
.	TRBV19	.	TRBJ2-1	CASSIDTGNEQFF
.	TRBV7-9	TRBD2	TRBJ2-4	CASSLALAGEAKNIQYF
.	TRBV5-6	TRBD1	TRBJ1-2	CASSIPQGAGSYTF
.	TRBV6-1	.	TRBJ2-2	CASSEVPRDTGELFF
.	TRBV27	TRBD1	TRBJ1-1	CASSLKGGNTEAFF
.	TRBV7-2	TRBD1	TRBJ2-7	CASSHIAGTGEQYF
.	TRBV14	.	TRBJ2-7	CASSQVVSYEQYF
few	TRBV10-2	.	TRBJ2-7	CASGDEQYF
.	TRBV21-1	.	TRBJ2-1	CASSKEGLSYNEQFF
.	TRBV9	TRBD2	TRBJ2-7	CASSPSGGEYEQYF
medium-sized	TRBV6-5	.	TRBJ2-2	CASSSDSTGELFF
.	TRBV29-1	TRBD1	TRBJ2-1	CSVDPRDRANNEQFF
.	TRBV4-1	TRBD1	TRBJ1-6	CASSQLGQGNSPLHF
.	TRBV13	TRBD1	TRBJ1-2	CASSYRGDGYTF
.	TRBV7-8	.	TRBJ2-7	CASSSIDYEQYF
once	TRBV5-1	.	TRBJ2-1	CASSLSTGRNDEQFF
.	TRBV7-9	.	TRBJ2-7	CASSLAQGGSYEQYF
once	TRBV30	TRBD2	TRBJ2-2	CAWSGGASGELFF
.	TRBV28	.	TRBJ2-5	CASTPLGETQETQYF
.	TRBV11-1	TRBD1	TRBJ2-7	CASSLVGGKSYEQYF
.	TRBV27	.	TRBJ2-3	CASSLSQTLTDTQYF
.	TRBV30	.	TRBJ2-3	CAWSVPFPPTGTDTQYF
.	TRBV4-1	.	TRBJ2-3	CASSPGTGPDTQYF
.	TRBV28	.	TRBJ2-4	CASTMDMENIQYF
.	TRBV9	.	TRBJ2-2	CASSEGFWNTGELFF
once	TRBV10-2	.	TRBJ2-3	CASSESLRLGTDTQYF
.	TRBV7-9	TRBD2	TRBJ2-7	CASRPGLALEQYF
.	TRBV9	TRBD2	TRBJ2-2	CASRDSSGGRTGELFF
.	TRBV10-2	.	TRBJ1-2	CASSDGGGYGYTF
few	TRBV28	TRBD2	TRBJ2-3	CASSLLAGGDTQYF
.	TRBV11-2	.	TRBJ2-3	CASSPSSFDTDTQYF
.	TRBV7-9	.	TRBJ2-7	CASSLRELYEQYF
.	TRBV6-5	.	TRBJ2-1	CASSSQGGPYNEQFF
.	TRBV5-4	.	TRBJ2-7	CASSLGGYEQYF
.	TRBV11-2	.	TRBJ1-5	CASSLAGRGGNQPQHF
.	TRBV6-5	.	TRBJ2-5	CASSSAGIDQETQYF
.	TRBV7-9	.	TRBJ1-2	CASSHHRGYGYTF
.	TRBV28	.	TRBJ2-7	CASITPDLGTYEQYF
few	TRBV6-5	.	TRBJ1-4	CASSYKWGLKLFF
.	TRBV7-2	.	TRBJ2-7	CASSLAADSYEQYF